This passage covers 27 T cell receptor beta chains from one sample sequenced in a study of T cell clones after liver transplantation. The repertoire was sequenced with immunoSEQ multiplex PCR; TCRdb's copy has only in-frame clones and lacks some. Of roughly 100,000 clones in the sample, 82% were seen once. Sample: CD4+ T cells from blood, taken before liver transplant. The receptors come from a human donor who received a liver transplant.

V gene TRBV7-2 combines with J gene TRBJ2-1, with 9 bases matching TRBD2. In germline, CDR1 is SGHTA, CDR2 FQGNSA. V was clipped by 4 bases and J by 8 bases; unmatched bases: 3. The CDR3 contains 13 residues. CDR3 DNA: TGTGCCAGCAGCTCCCGGACTAGCGATGAGCAGTTCTTC. Translating gives CASSSRTSDEQFF.

The rearrangement joins TRBV11-2 to TRBJ2-5; 7 bases agree with TRBD2. Germline CDR1 reads SGHAT; CDR2 reads FQNNGV. The junction had 4 bases not matched to a gene; V was cut back by 5 bases and J by 1 base. CDR3 length: 14 amino acids. CDR3 nucleotide sequence: TGTGCCAGCAGCCAAGGGAGGGCCCAAGAGACCCAGTACTTC. Translation: CASSQGRAQETQYF.

This sequence joins TRBV18 and TRBJ1-2; 11 bases fit TRBD1. This CDR3 region has 18 residues. The trim removed 1 base at V and 4 bases at J, leaving 11 bases unmatched. CDR1 and CDR2 (germline): KGHSH, LQKENI. The CDR3 region is CASSPRAGQGARGYGYTF. CDR3 coding DNA: TGTGCCAGCTCACCACGGGCCGGACAGGGGGCGCGGGGCTATGGCTACACCTTC.

The chain links TRBV5-1 to TRBJ1-2, with a tentative D call TRBD1 (5 bases). Germline-derived CDR1 and CDR2 are SGHRS and YFSETQ. CDR3 length equals 16 residues. The V end lost 4 bases, the J end lost 4 bases, and 20 bases lay between the germline ends. The CDR3 here is CASSLGSGRATYGYTF. In nucleotides, the CDR3 is TGCGCCAGCAGCCTTGGCTCAGGGAGGGCTACCTATGGCTACACCTTC.

The chain recombines TRBV5-1 with TRBJ2-5; 7 bases map to TRBD1. Germline V gene sequence: CDR1 SGHRS, CDR2 YFSETQ. The V gene end was trimmed by 0 bases and the J gene end by 1 base; junction bases not matched to a gene: 0. The CDR3 contains 14 residues. This CDR3 reads CASSLGTGQETQYF. The CDR3 coding sequence is TGCGCCAGCAGCTTGGGGACAGGCCAAGAGACCCAGTACTTC.

The chain joins TRBV19 to TRBJ2-1; a weak D match, TRBD2 (5 bases). Germline lookup yields CDR1 LNHDA and CDR2 SQIVND (reference sequence). Between the trimmed V and J ends, which lost 9 bases and 3 bases, there was a span of 15 bases. This CDR3 contains 14 residues. CDR3 protein: CASSRGLNYNEQFF. CDR3 coding DNA: TGTGCCAGCTCGCGAGGGCTTAACTACAATGAGCAGTTCTTC.

This CDR3 is CASYSSPSYNEQFF. CDR3 bases: TGTGCTTCCTATTCTTCTCCCTCCTACAATGAGCAGTTCTTC. The rearrangement links TRBV7-9 to TRBJ2-1; the D is unclear. CDR3 length: 14 amino acids. Per the germline V gene, CDR1 is SEHNR and CDR2 is FQNEAQ (reference sequence).

The gene calls are TRBV28 and TRBJ1-2; D not certain. There are 13 residues in the CDR3. Trimming removed 6 bases at V and 0 bases at J, with 8 bases between. CDR1 is MDHEN and CDR2 is SYDVKM in the germline V gene. The CDR3 DNA reads as TGTGCCAGCAGCCAACCCCCTAACTATGGCTACACCTTC. As protein: CASSQPPNYGYTF.

The gene calls are TRBV19 and TRBJ2-2; 11 bases are shared with TRBD1. From germline, CDR1 is LNHDA and CDR2 SQIVND (reference sequence). CDR3 length: 15 residues. This CDR3 is CGGTGGIIRAGELFF. The CDR3 region has the DNA TGTGGCGGGACAGGGGGAATTATAAGGGCCGGGGAGCTGTTTTTT.

On this clone: The same CDR3 also results from other DNA sequences found in this sample. The rearrangement joins TRBV5-1 to TRBJ2-1, with a tentative D call TRBD2 (6 bases). The germline V gene has CDR1 SGHRS and CDR2 YFSETQ. The CDR3 length is 15 residues. V gave up 0 bases and J gave up 0 bases, with 7 bases separating them. This CDR3 is CASSLDGSSYNEQFF. DNA for the CDR3: TGCGCCAGCAGCTTGGACGGGAGCTCCTACAATGAGCAGTTCTTC. Looking up the rest from reference TRBV5-1 and TRBJ2-1 gives the full variable domain: KAGVTQTPRYLIKTRGQQVTLSCSPISGHRSVSWYQQTPGQGLQFLFEYFSETQRNKGNFPGRFSGRQFSNSRSEMNVSTLELGDSALYLCASSLDGSSYNEQFFGPGTRLTVL.

CDR3 sequence: CASSYGTSKVETQYF. CDR3 DNA: TGTGCCAGCAGTTACGGGACTAGCAAGGTCGAGACCCAGTACTTC. This chain connects TRBV6-5 to TRBJ2-5, with 9 bases aligning to TRBD2. Germline V lookup: CDR1 MNHEY, CDR2 SVGAGI. CDR3 size: 15 residues. Trimming removed 2 bases from V and 5 bases from J; junction bases left unmatched: 6.

This clone was recorded only once. Mismatch with germline at one junction end may stem from a read error. The CDR3 sequence: CASSPPGPVVF. For the CDR3, the DNA is TGTGCCAGCAGCCCTCCGGGCCCCGTGGTCTTC. The genes are TRBV4-2 and TRBJ2-1; D is unresolved. The CDR3 is 11 amino acids. Germline CDR1 and CDR2: LGHNA and YNFKEQ.

This chain joins TRBV6-5 and TRBJ1-2; D gene ambiguous. CDR3 length: 13 residues. CDR1 is MNHEY, CDR2 SVGAGI, per germline. V lost 5 bases and J 5 bases, leaving 12 bases between the germline ends. CDR3 bases: TGTGCCAGCAGTCCCCCGGGAGGGTATGGCTACACCTTC. Translating it yields CASSPPGGYGYTF.

The gene calls are TRBV5-4 and TRBJ1-2; D not certain. Germline lookup yields CDR1 SGHNT and CDR2 YYREEE (reference sequence). This CDR3 has 14 amino acids. Between the trimmed V and J ends, which lost 0 bases and 4 bases, there was a span of 10 bases. In DNA form, the CDR3 reads TGTGCCAGCAGCTTGGACCAGGCGGTCTATGGCTACACCTTC. Translation: CASSLDQAVYGYTF.

This clone was picked up a small number of times. This chain connects TRBV29-1 to TRBJ2-1, with D possibly TRBD2 on 5 matching bases. The CDR3 is 11 amino acids. Trimming cost V 6 bases and J 9 bases, with 12 bases left between them. Germline loops: CDR1 SQVTM, CDR2 ANQGSEA. As DNA, the CDR3 is TGCAGCGTGGGAGACCTAGGTGAGCAGTTCTTC. Protein product: CSVGDLGEQFF.

This clone has just one count. The V call is TRBV19, the J call TRBJ2-1; 9 bases map to TRBD2. Germline assignment: CDR1 LNHDA and CDR2 SQIVND (reference sequence). Trimming removed 4 bases from V and 6 bases from J; junction bases left unmatched: 13. The CDR3 covers 17 residues. The CDR3 DNA sequence: TGTGCCAGTAGTAATGTCCAGACTAGCGGACCTTTCAATGAGCAGTTCTTC. It codes for CASSNVQTSGPFNEQFF.

The table lists this clone with a count of one. The V and J genes are TRBV4-1 and TRBJ2-2; the D gene is possibly TRBD2 (5 bases). This CDR3 is built from 16 residues. CDR1 is MGHRA, CDR2 YSYEKL, per germline. V lost 4 bases and J lost 2, with 14 bases in between. The CDR3 protein is CASSPHAGVNTGELFF. The CDR3 DNA is TGCGCCAGCAGCCCCCACGCCGGGGTCAACACCGGGGAGCTGTTTTTT.

The rearrangement joins TRBV5-1 to TRBJ1-4; 7 nucleotides agree with TRBD1. Germline V CDR1 and CDR2: SGHRS, YFSETQ. This CDR3 has 14 amino acids. The trim removed 0 bases at V and 4 bases at J, leaving 0 bases unmatched. For the CDR3, the DNA is TGCGCCAGCAGCTTGGGACAGGGTAATGAAAAACTGTTTTTT. Translating gives CASSLGQGNEKLFF.

This clone was recorded only once. The chain employs TRBV5-1 and TRBJ1-3; D is unresolved. In germline, CDR1 is SGHRS, CDR2 YFSETQ. Trimming removed 0 bases at V and 0 bases at J, with 4 bases between. The CDR3 is 14 amino acids. The CDR3 nucleotides are TGCGCCAGCAGCTTGGACCTCTCTGGAAACACCATATATTTT. Amino acids: CASSLDLSGNTIYF.

J is TRBJ1-4 and V is TRBV19; weak D call: TRBD1 (6 bases). V was trimmed by 6 bases and J by 0 bases, leaving 11 bases between them. CDR3 length: 15 residues. Looked up from germline, CDR1 is LNHDA and CDR2 is SQIVND (reference sequence). The CDR3 DNA follows: TGTGCCAGTAGCTGGGAGGGGGCAACTAATGAAAAACTGTTTTTT. Translated, it gives CASSWEGATNEKLFF.

This clone was observed a few times. CDR3: CATSRGGGASMDTQYF. CDR3 in DNA: TGTGCCACCAGCAGAGGCGGGGGGGCCTCAATGGATACGCAGTATTTT. The chain employs TRBV15 and TRBJ2-3; 9 bases fit TRBD2. Unmatched junction bases numbered 8, after V lost 1 base and J lost 6 bases. The CDR3 is 16 amino acids. Germline V gives CDR1 LNHNV, CDR2 YYDKDF (reference sequence).

The chain has TRBV5-1 and TRBJ2-5, with a tentative D call TRBD2 (5 bases). Deletions cut 1 base from V and 5 bases from J, with 12 bases between. Germline V gene sequence: CDR1 SGHRS, CDR2 YFSETQ. The CDR3 spans 14 residues. This chain's CDR3 is CASSLFGVRETQYF. The CDR3 coding sequence is TGCGCCAGCAGCTTGTTCGGGGTTCGGGAGACCCAGTACTTC.

This clone showed up just once. This sequence joins TRBV11-2 and TRBJ1-1; no clear D gene. CDR3 size: 13 residues. Germline values: CDR1 SGHAT, CDR2 FQNNGV. V gave up 6 bases and J gave up 0 bases, with 8 bases separating them. The CDR3 reads CASSSNMNTEAFF. CDR3 DNA: TGTGCCAGCAGTTCTAACATGAACACTGAAGCTTTCTTT.

The chain is built from TRBV5-6 and TRBJ2-7, with 9 bases lining up with TRBD1. CDR1 is SGHDT, CDR2 YYEEEE, per germline. With V trimmed by 2 bases and J by 3 bases, 9 bases remained unmatched. The CDR3 is 16 residues long. Written as DNA, the CDR3 is TGTGCCAGCAGCTTAACCGGGACAGGGATTTTCTACGAGCAGTACTTC. It encodes CASSLTGTGIFYEQYF.

This sequence joins TRBV7-3 and TRBJ2-2; no definite D call. The germline V and J ends were trimmed by 5 bases and 0 bases, with 10 bases remaining between them. CDR1 and CDR2 from the germline V gene are SGHTA and FQGTGA. CDR3 length equals 15 residues. The CDR3: CASSPRATNTGELFF. The CDR3 DNA reads TGTGCCAGCAGCCCTCGGGCGACGAACACCGGGGAGCTGTTTTTT.

The chain carries TRBV9 and TRBJ1-5; no firm D call. This CDR3 spans 13 amino acids. Germline CDR1 SGDLS, CDR2 YYNGEE. Trimming cost V 5 bases and J 2 bases, with 8 bases left between them. CDR3 sequence: CASSAGGNQPQHF. The CDR3 region has the DNA TGTGCCAGCAGTGCCGGTGGCAATCAGCCCCAGCATTTT.

The rearrangement links TRBV7-2 to TRBJ1-2; 7 nucleotides align to TRBD1. V dropped 2 bases and J dropped 10; count of bases not matched to a gene: 7. This CDR3 is built from 13 residues. The germline CDR1 and CDR2 sequences are SGHTA and FQGNSA. The CDR3 sequence is CASSLRGQQYYTF. For the CDR3, the DNA is TGTGCCAGCAGCTTAAGGGGGCAACAATACTACACCTTC.